Below are 25 T cell receptor beta chains sequenced from a single sample in a study of PD-1 blockade in classical Hodgkin lymphoma. Clones were read by immunoSEQ multiplex PCR, and TCRdb kept only the in-frame ones, dropping some. The table shows tens of thousands of clones, with around three quarters occurring only once. There was relapse after autologous stem cell transplantation in every patient, and there was variation in brentuximab vedotin exposure. The sequencing used peripheral blood mononuclear cells (PBMCs), collected before the second cycle of nivolumab. These receptors all come from a human donor with classical Hodgkin lymphoma.

The CDR3 DNA is TGCGCCAGCAGCTTGGAACGGGGGGGCTACAATGAGCAGTTCTTC. This sequence encodes CASSLERGGYNEQFF. This chain links TRBV5-1 with TRBJ2-1, with 8 bases matching TRBD2. There are 15 residues in the CDR3. The V gene end was trimmed by 0 bases and the J gene end by 3 bases; junction bases not matched to a gene: 2. In germline, CDR1 is SGHRS, CDR2 YFSETQ. The complete variable domain, with remaining parts taken from reference TRBV5-1 and TRBJ2-1, reads KAGVTQTPRYLIKTRGQQVTLSCSPISGHRSVSWYQQTPGQGLQFLFEYFSETQRNKGNFPGRFSGRQFSNSRSEMNVSTLELGDSALYLCASSLERGGYNEQFFGPGTRLTVL.

This clone is a singleton in its sample. This chain joins TRBV5-1 and TRBJ1-2; possibly TRBD1 for D (5 bases). Germline CDR1 is SGHRS and CDR2 is YFSETQ. This CDR3 region has 15 residues. Deletions cut 0 bases from V and 8 bases from J, with 17 bases between. This CDR3 reads CASSLGQGSVVGYTF. As DNA, the CDR3 is TGCGCCAGCAGCTTGGGGCAGGGATCGGTTGTAGGCTACACCTTC.

The rearrangement uses TRBV9 and TRBJ2-1, with 8 bases identical to TRBD2. This CDR3 spans 16 amino acids. V gave up 0 bases and J gave up 4 bases; unmatched junction bases: 6. Germline assignment: CDR1 SGDLS and CDR2 YYNGEE. This CDR3 reads CASSVGSSGAYNEQFF. The CDR3 coding sequence is TGTGCCAGCAGCGTAGGAAGTAGCGGGGCGTACAATGAGCAGTTCTTC.

V is TRBV11-3 and J is TRBJ2-1; D not resolved. The germline CDR1 and CDR2 sequences are SGHNT and YENEEA. The CDR3 spans 12 residues. V lost 3 bases, J lost 9 bases, and 9 bases lay in between. In DNA form, the CDR3 reads TGTGCCAGCAGCTTGGGCCAGATTGAGCAGTTCTTC. It yields the protein CASSLGQIEQFF.

The chain combines TRBV7-2 with TRBJ2-1, with a weak D call TRBD1 (5 bases). Trimming cost V 6 bases and J 9 bases, with 18 bases left between them. Per germline, CDR1 SGHTA and CDR2 FQGNSA. CDR3 size: 14 residues. CDR3 protein: CASRPGHSPSEQFF. The CDR3 nucleotides read TGTGCCAGCAGACCCGGACACTCCCCGAGTGAGCAGTTCTTC. Supplemented by reference TRBV7-2 and TRBJ2-1, the full variable domain reads GAGVSQSPSNKVTEKGKDVELRCDPISGHTALYWYRQSLGQGLEFLIYFQGNSAPDKSGLPSDRFSAERTGGSVSTLTIQRTQQEDSAVYLCASRPGHSPSEQFFGPGTRLTVL.

This chain uses TRBV9 with TRBJ1-3; D may be TRBD1 (5 bases). This CDR3 has 16 amino acids. Germline V lookup: CDR1 SGDLS, CDR2 YYNGEE. V lost 1 base to trimming and J lost 0 bases, with 11 bases between them. This CDR3 reads CASSVSPGSSGNTIYF. In nucleotides, the CDR3 is TGTGCCAGCAGCGTATCCCCAGGGTCCTCTGGAAACACCATATATTTT.

The genes are TRBV7-9 and TRBJ2-1; possible D gene TRBD2, 5 bases. V gave up 2 bases and J gave up 8 bases, with 22 bases separating them. The CDR3 runs to 17 residues. Germline-derived CDR1 and CDR2 are SEHNR and FQNEAQ (reference sequence). This CDR3 reads CASSLPRASHEVDEQFF. CDR3 sequence (DNA): TGTGCCAGCAGCTTACCTCGAGCTAGCCACGAGGTCGATGAGCAGTTCTTC.

This chain links TRBV29-1 with TRBJ2-5; possible D gene TRBD1, 5 bases. The V and J ends lost 3 bases and 0 bases respectively, with 8 bases between them. The CDR3 covers 13 residues. Germline V gives CDR1 SQVTM, CDR2 ANQGSEA. CDR3 loop: CSVDRVHQETQYF. Here the CDR3 DNA reads TGCAGCGTTGACAGGGTTCACCAAGAGACCCAGTACTTC.

The DNA of the CDR3 is TGCGCCAGCAGCTTGAGGGCAGGCAGGGGAGTTTCTGGAAACACCATATATTTT. Translation: CASSLRAGRGVSGNTIYF. This chain links TRBV5-1 with TRBJ1-3; D might be TRBD1 (6 bases). The CDR3 contains 18 residues. The germline V gene encodes CDR1 SGHRS and CDR2 YFSETQ. V lost 1 base and J 1 base, leaving 18 bases between the germline ends.

This clone was observed once. The V call is TRBV18, the J call TRBJ2-7, with TRBD1 matching over 8 bases. The CDR3 length is 14 residues. The germline CDR1 and CDR2 sequences are KGHSH and LQKENI. V was pared by 4 bases and J by 2 bases, with 4 bases of the junction left unmatched. CDR3 sequence reads: CASSRGTGPYEQYF. The CDR3 region has the DNA TGTGCCAGCTCACGCGGGACAGGACCCTACGAGCAGTACTTC.

The V and J genes are TRBV19 and TRBJ1-3; unclear D gene. This CDR3 region has 15 residues. Germline assignment: CDR1 LNHDA and CDR2 SQIVND (reference sequence). Trimming took 3 bases from V and 0 from J, leaving 9 bases between them. CDR3 amino acids: CASSIDGNSGNTIYF. In DNA, the CDR3 is TGTGCCAGTAGTATCGACGGAAACTCTGGAAACACCATATATTTT.

This chain links TRBV5-4 with TRBJ1-2; 11 bases agree with TRBD1. The CDR3 runs to 15 residues. Germline values: CDR1 SGHNT, CDR2 YYREEE (reference sequence). V lost 6 bases, J lost 8 bases, and 12 bases stayed unmatched. The CDR3 nucleotides are TGTGCCAGCACCCGTATGGACAGGGGGCAGGAAGGCTACACCTTC. It encodes CASTRMDRGQEGYTF.

The genes are TRBV5-8 and TRBJ2-5; 8 bases map to TRBD1. V gave up 4 bases and J gave up 3 bases; unmatched junction bases: 5. CDR3 size: 14 residues. CDR1 is SGHTS and CDR2 is YDEGEE in the germline V gene. The CDR3 sequence: CASSPSDREETQYF. Here the CDR3 DNA reads TGTGCCAGCAGCCCCTCGGACAGGGAAGAGACCCAGTACTTC.

CDR3 in amino acids: CASGKTEAFF. CDR3 DNA sequence: TGTGCCAGTGGTAAGACTGAAGCTTTCTTT. The chain is built from TRBV6-4 and TRBJ1-1; D ambiguous. Between the trimmed V and J ends, which lost 9 bases and 5 bases, there was a span of 7 bases. Germline V gene data show CDR1 as MRHNA and CDR2 as SNTAGT. This CDR3 contains 10 residues.

The rearrangement links TRBV11-2 to TRBJ1-4; D uncertain. CDR3 length: 15 residues. The V end was cut by 1 base, the J end by 5 bases, with 11 bases between. Germline V gives CDR1 SGHAT, CDR2 FQNNGV. The CDR3 bases are TGTGCCAGCAGCTTAGGCCCAGTGACGAATGAAAAACTGTTTTTT. It is translated as CASSLGPVTNEKLFF.

This chain links TRBV9 with TRBJ2-5; tentatively, D is TRBD1 (6 bases). V was clipped by 3 bases and J by 4 bases, with 16 bases between them. The CDR3 covers 15 residues. Germline V gives CDR1 SGDLS, CDR2 YYNGEE. The CDR3 reads CASSAKGDRPETQYF. The CDR3 coding sequence is TGTGCCAGCAGCGCAAAAGGTGACAGGCCAGAGACCCAGTACTTC.

The V gene is TRBV30, the J gene TRBJ2-7; TRBD1 might be the D (5 bases). The germline V and J ends were trimmed by 2 bases and 0 bases, with 14 bases remaining between them. Germline CDR1 and CDR2: GTSNPN and SVGIG (reference sequence). The CDR3 runs 15 residues. As DNA, the CDR3 is TGTGCCTGGAGTATTGACAGCAGAAACTCCTACGAGCAGTACTTC. It specifies CAWSIDSRNSYEQYF.

The chain carries TRBV7-8 and TRBJ2-7; tentatively, D is TRBD1 (5 bases). V dropped 7 bases and J dropped 0 bases, with 16 bases sitting between them. The CDR3 runs to 15 residues. Germline V gives CDR1 SGHVS, CDR2 FQNEAQ. The DNA for the CDR3 is TGTGCCAGCAACCCCCCGGACACAAACTCCTACGAGCAGTACTTC. Translating it yields CASNPPDTNSYEQYF. The variable domain in full, completed from reference TRBV7-8 and TRBJ2-7, reads GAGVSQSPRYKVAKRGQDVALRCDPISGHVSLFWYQQALGQGPEFLTYFQNEAQLDKSGLPSDRFFAERPEGSVSTLKIQRTQQEDSAVYLCASNPPDTNSYEQYFGPGTRLTVT.

This rearrangement joins TRBV5-1 to TRBJ1-4, with D perhaps TRBD1 (6 bases). This CDR3 is 14 amino acids long. Germline CDR1 and CDR2: SGHRS and YFSETQ. Deletions cut 4 bases from V and 4 bases from J, with 11 bases between. The CDR3 region is CASSMDSYNEKLFF. The CDR3 DNA reads as TGCGCCAGCAGCATGGACAGTTATAATGAAAAACTGTTTTTT.

V usage is TRBV30 and J usage is TRBJ2-7; 9 bases are shared with TRBD1. CDR1 is GTSNPN, CDR2 SVGIG, per germline (reference sequence). The junction had 9 bases not matched to a gene; V was cut back by 0 bases and J by 6 bases. This CDR3 contains 15 residues. The DNA for the CDR3 is TGTGCCTGGAGTGTACCTAGGACAGGGGACTTCGAGCAGTACTTC. Translated: CAWSVPRTGDFEQYF.

This sequence joins TRBV7-8 and TRBJ2-2; the match to TRBD2 covers 13 bases. V lost 5 bases to trimming and J lost 4 bases; unmatched junction nucleotides: 10. This CDR3 region has 18 residues. The germline CDR1 and CDR2 sequences are SGHVS and FQNEAQ. The CDR3 here is CASSHELAGGSGTGELFF. Here the CDR3 DNA reads TGTGCCAGCAGCCATGAACTAGCGGGAGGGTCGGGCACCGGGGAGCTGTTTTTT.

This chain links TRBV9 with TRBJ2-5; the D is unclear. V was shortened by 1 base and J by 5 bases, with 9 bases between the two germline ends. The CDR3 sequence is 13 residues long. Germline V gene data show CDR1 as SGDLS and CDR2 as YYNGEE. The CDR3 nucleotides read TGTGCCAGCAGCGTAAACCCAGGCGAGACCCAGTACTTC. This gives the protein CASSVNPGETQYF.

This sequence joins TRBV4-3 and TRBJ2-5; D is possibly TRBD2 (6 bases). The CDR3 extends over 16 amino acids. Germline loops: CDR1 LGHNA, CDR2 YSLEER. V was shortened by 1 base and J by 5 bases, with 17 bases between the two germline ends. For the CDR3, the DNA is TGCGCCAGCAGCCAAGTCCGCGGGGATCGGGTCGAGACCCAGTACTTC. This gives the protein CASSQVRGDRVETQYF.

The gene calls are TRBV7-2 and TRBJ2-7; D is perhaps TRBD1 (6 bases). V lost 1 base and J 5 bases, leaving 9 bases between the germline ends. This CDR3 contains 13 residues. Looked up from germline, CDR1 is SGHTA and CDR2 is FQGNSA. The CDR3 protein is CASSLGQANEQYF. The DNA for the CDR3 is TGTGCCAGCAGCTTAGGACAGGCCAACGAGCAGTACTTC.

J is TRBJ1-5 and V is TRBV5-6; D remains ambiguous. Germline CDR1 reads SGHDT; CDR2 reads YYEEEE. The CDR3 has 14 residues. The V and J ends lost 4 bases and 5 bases respectively, with 13 bases between them. CDR3 in amino acids: CASSEGRTYQPQHF. For the CDR3, the DNA is TGTGCCAGCAGCGAGGGCCGAACCTATCAGCCCCAGCATTTT.